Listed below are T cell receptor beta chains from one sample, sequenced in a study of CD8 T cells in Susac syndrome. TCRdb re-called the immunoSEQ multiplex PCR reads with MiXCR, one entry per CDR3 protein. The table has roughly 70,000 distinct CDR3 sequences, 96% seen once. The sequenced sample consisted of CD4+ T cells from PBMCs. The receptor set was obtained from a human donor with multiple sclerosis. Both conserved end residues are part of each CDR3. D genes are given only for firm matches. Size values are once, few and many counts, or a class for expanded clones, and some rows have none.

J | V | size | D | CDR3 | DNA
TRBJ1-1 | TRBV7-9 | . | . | CASSLARTGEAFF | TGTGCCAGCAGCTTAGCGCGGACGGGTGAAGCTTTCTTT
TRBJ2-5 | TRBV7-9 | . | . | CASSLSLGEETQYF | TGTGCCAGCAGCTTATCTCTAGGGGAAGAGACCCAGTACTTC
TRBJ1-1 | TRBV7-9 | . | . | CASSKQGGIGNTEAFF | TGTGCCAGCAGCAAACAGGGTGGAATAGGGAACACTGAAGCTTTCTTT
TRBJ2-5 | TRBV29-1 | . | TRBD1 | CSAGTGDETQYF | TGCAGCGCCGGGACAGGGGATGAGACCCAGTACTTC
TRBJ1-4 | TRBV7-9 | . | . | CASSPLRDNEKLFF | TGTGCCAGCAGCCCCCTACGGGATAATGAAAAACTGTTTTTT
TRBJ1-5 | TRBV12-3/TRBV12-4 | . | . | CASSSAVAGSNQPQHF | TGTGCCAGCAGTTCGGCGGTGGCAGGGTCCAATCAGCCCCAGCATTTT
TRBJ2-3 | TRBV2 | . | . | CASSSPGPSTDTQYF | TGTGCCAGCAGTAGTCCGGGACCGAGCACAGATACGCAGTATTTT
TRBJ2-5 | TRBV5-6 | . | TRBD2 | CASSLLAGGFAETQYF | TGTGCCAGCAGCTTGCTAGCGGGGGGGTTCGCAGAGACCCAGTACTTC
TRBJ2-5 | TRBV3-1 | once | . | CASSQRGIQETQYF | TGTGCCAGCAGCCAACGGGGTATTCAAGAGACCCAGTACTTC
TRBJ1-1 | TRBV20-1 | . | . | CSARDPSGSTEAFF | TGCAGTGCTAGAGATCCGTCAGGGAGCACTGAAGCTTTCTTT
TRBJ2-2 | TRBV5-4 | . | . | CASSQMSDRNTGELFF | TGTGCCAGCAGTCAGATGTCAGACAGAAACACCGGGGAGCTGTTTTTT
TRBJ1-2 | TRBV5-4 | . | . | CASSFFFRGQEGYTF | TGTGCCAGCAGCTTTTTTTTTCGGGGTCAAGAAGGCTACACCTTC
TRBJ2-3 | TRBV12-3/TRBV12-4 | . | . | CASRRGAGDTQYF | TGTGCCAGCCGTAGGGGGGCGGGGGATACGCAGTATTTT
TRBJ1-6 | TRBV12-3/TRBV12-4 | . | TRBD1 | CASSFRGTNSPLHF | TGTGCCAGCAGTTTCAGGGGGACCAATTCACCCCTCCACTTT
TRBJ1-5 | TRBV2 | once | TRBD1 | CASSGGQGRGQPQHF | TGTGCCAGCAGTGGGGGACAGGGGCGTGGTCAGCCCCAGCATTTT
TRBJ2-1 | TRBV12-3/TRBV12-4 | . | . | CASSLGAGVEQFF | TGTGCCAGCAGTTTAGGCGCGGGTGTTGAGCAGTTCTTC
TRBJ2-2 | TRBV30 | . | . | CAWIPRSNTGELFF | TGTGCCTGGATTCCTCGATCGAACACCGGGGAGCTGTTTTTT
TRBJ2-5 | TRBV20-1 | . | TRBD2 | CSAWTSGGAGETQYF | TGCAGTGCATGGACTAGCGGGGGGGCTGGGGAGACCCAGTACTTC
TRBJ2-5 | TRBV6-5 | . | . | CASSWDINGETQYF | TGTGCCAGCAGCTGGGACATTAACGGGGAGACCCAGTACTTC
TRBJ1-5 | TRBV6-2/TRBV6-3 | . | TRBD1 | CASTRTGLEPQHF | TGTGCCAGCACTCGGACAGGCTTAGAGCCCCAGCATTTT
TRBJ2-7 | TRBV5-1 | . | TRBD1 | CASSPRTGEGYEQYF | TGCGCCAGCAGCCCCCGGACAGGGGAAGGCTACGAGCAGTACTTC
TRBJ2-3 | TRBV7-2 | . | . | CASSFGGPSTDTQYF | TGTGCCAGCAGCTTCGGGGGGCCTAGCACAGATACGCAGTATTTT
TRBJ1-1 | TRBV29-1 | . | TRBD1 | CSVVAGGGYTEAFF | TGCAGCGTTGTAGCAGGGGGCGGTTACACTGAAGCTTTCTTT
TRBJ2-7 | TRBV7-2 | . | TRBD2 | CASSSTLQRGGKEQYF | TGTGCCAGCAGCTCGACCCTACAGCGGGGGGGCAAGGAGCAGTACTTC
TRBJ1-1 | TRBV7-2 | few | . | CASSSRGGNTEAFF | TGTGCCAGCAGCTCGAGGGGGGGGAACACTGAAGCTTTCTTT
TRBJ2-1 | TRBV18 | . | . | CASSRGQGWNNEQFF | TGTGCCAGCTCACGAGGGCAGGGATGGAACAATGAGCAGTTCTTC
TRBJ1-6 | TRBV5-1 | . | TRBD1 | CASSFTGGDSPLHF | TGCGCCAGCAGCTTTACAGGGGGCGATTCACCCCTCCACTTT
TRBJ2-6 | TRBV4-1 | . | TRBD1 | CASSSPRRGQGSSGANVLTF | TGCGCCAGCAGCTCCCCCCGTCGGGGACAGGGGTCCTCTGGGGCCAACGTCCTGACTTTC
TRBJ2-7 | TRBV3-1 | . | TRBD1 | CASSGTAWVEQYF | TGTGCCAGCAGCGGGACAGCCTGGGTCGAGCAGTACTTC